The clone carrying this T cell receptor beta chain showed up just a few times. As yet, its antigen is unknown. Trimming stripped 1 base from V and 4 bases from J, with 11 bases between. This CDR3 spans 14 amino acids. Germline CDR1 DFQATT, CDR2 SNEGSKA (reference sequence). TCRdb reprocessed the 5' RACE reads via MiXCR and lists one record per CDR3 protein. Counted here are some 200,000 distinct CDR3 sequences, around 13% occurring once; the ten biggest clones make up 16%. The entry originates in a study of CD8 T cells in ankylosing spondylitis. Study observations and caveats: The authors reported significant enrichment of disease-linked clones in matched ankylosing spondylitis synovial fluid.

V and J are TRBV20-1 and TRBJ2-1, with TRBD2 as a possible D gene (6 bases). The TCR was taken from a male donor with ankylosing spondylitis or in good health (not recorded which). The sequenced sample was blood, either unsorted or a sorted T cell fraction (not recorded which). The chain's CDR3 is CSARGLVGYNEQFF. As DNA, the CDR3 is TGCAGTGCTAGAGGACTAGTAGGGTACAATGAGCAGTTCTTC.